The rows below give T cell receptor beta chains drawn from one sample of a study of shared clonotypes between healthy human individuals. Generated by immunoSEQ multiplex PCR, the TCRdb table keeps only in-frame clones and is missing some. The sample yields fewer than 850,000 clones, less than 95% seen once. Input material: memory CD8+ T cells from PBMCs. The receptors shown here come from a man younger than 35 in good health. Some clones in this sample may be carry-over from other donors' samples. CDR3s include the opening cysteine and the closing phenylalanine or tryptophan. The order of the fields is CDR3 DNA, CDR3 protein, clone size, V gene, D gene, J gene, CDR3 length. A D gene is named only where the DNA matches it firmly. Not every row has a clone size; where given, it reads once, few, many or a size class.

CDR3nt: TGTGCCAGCAGTTTAACTGCTTCCTACGAGCAGTACTTC
CDR3aa: CASSLTASYEQYF
abundance: NA
v_gene: TRBV27
d_gene: NA
j_gene: TRBJ2-7
len: 13

CDR3nt: TGTGCCAGCAGTGACGTCAGGGGCTACGAGCAGTACTTC
CDR3aa: CASSDVRGYEQYF
abundance: NA
v_gene: TRBV2
d_gene: NA
j_gene: TRBJ2-7
len: 13

CDR3nt: TGTGCCAGCAGCCTGATACCGCGGGATGGCTACACCTTC
CDR3aa: CASSLIPRDGYTF
abundance: NA
v_gene: TRBV4-2
d_gene: NA
j_gene: TRBJ1-2
len: 13

CDR3nt: TGTGCCAGTAGTGGTTGGGTTTACAATGAGCAGTTCTTC
CDR3aa: CASSGWVYNEQFF
abundance: NA
v_gene: TRBV19
d_gene: NA
j_gene: TRBJ2-1
len: 13

CDR3nt: TGTGCCAGCAGCCCGGCAGAGACCCAGTACTTC
CDR3aa: CASSPAETQYF
abundance: once
v_gene: TRBV27
d_gene: NA
j_gene: TRBJ2-5
len: 11

CDR3nt: TGTGCCAGCAGTTTGGGACTAGCCTACGAGCAGTACTTC
CDR3aa: CASSLGLAYEQYF
abundance: NA
v_gene: TRBV27
d_gene: TRBD2
j_gene: TRBJ2-7
len: 13

CDR3nt: TGTGCCAGCACTCCGACGGCGGGTTATATCTATGGCTACACCTTC
CDR3aa: CASTPTAGYIYGYTF
abundance: NA
v_gene: TRBV27
d_gene: NA
j_gene: TRBJ1-2
len: 15

CDR3nt: TGTGCCAGCAGCGCCTCGGGGAGAACTGAAGCTTTCTTT
CDR3aa: CASSASGRTEAFF
abundance: few
v_gene: TRBV7-3
d_gene: NA
j_gene: TRBJ1-1
len: 13

CDR3nt: TGCAGCGTTGAACCCGGACAGGGTGGTACCGGGGAGCTGTTTTTT
CDR3aa: CSVEPGQGGTGELFF
abundance: NA
v_gene: TRBV29-1
d_gene: TRBD1
j_gene: TRBJ2-2
len: 15

CDR3nt: TGTGCCAGCAGCTCTCGCGACAATGAGCAGTTCTTC
CDR3aa: CASSSRDNEQFF
abundance: NA
v_gene: TRBV7-8
d_gene: NA
j_gene: TRBJ2-1
len: 12

CDR3nt: TGTGCCAGCAGTTTAGGGCCCAGGGTTAGGAGCAATCAGCCCCAGCATTTT
CDR3aa: CASSLGPRVRSNQPQHF
abundance: NA
v_gene: TRBV28
d_gene: NA
j_gene: TRBJ1-5
len: 17

CDR3nt: TGTGCCAGTAGCCCCGGGACAGGAGGTTCCTACGAGCAGTACTTC
CDR3aa: CASSPGTGGSYEQYF
abundance: NA
v_gene: TRBV19
d_gene: TRBD1
j_gene: TRBJ2-7
len: 15

CDR3nt: TGTGCCAGCACGCCAGACAGGGACAAAAACATTCAGTACTTC
CDR3aa: CASTPDRDKNIQYF
abundance: NA
v_gene: TRBV28
d_gene: TRBD1
j_gene: TRBJ2-4
len: 14

CDR3nt: TGTGCCACCAGCATTCAAATTCATGAGCAGTTCTTC
CDR3aa: CATSIQIHEQFF
abundance: NA
v_gene: TRBV15
d_gene: NA
j_gene: TRBJ2-1
len: 12

CDR3nt: TGTGCCAGCAGCGTAATGCCTAGCGGACCCTACGAGCAGTACTTC
CDR3aa: CASSVMPSGPYEQYF
abundance: NA
v_gene: TRBV9
d_gene: TRBD2
j_gene: TRBJ2-7
len: 15

CDR3nt: TGTGCCAGCAGTTCCTACAGGGAGCCCTACGAGCAGTACTTC
CDR3aa: CASSSYREPYEQYF
abundance: NA
v_gene: TRBV27
d_gene: NA
j_gene: TRBJ2-7
len: 14

CDR3nt: TGTGCCAGCAGTGCGGAGGGGGAAAGGCAGCCCCAGCATTTT
CDR3aa: CASSAEGERQPQHF
abundance: NA
v_gene: TRBV9
d_gene: NA
j_gene: TRBJ1-5
len: 14

CDR3nt: TGTGCCAGCAGTTACTCTAACAGGCACAGCTCCTACGAGCAGTACTTC
CDR3aa: CASSYSNRHSSYEQYF
abundance: NA
v_gene: TRBV6-5
d_gene: NA
j_gene: TRBJ2-7
len: 16

CDR3nt: TGTGCCAGCAGTTTAAATTCGTTTCGAGATATGAACACTGAAGCTTTCTTT
CDR3aa: CASSLNSFRDMNTEAFF
abundance: NA
v_gene: TRBV28
d_gene: NA
j_gene: TRBJ1-1
len: 17

CDR3nt: TGTGCCACTAAAATAGAGGCAGGGTACCACGAGCAGTACTTC
CDR3aa: CATKIEAGYHEQYF
abundance: NA
v_gene: TRBV19
d_gene: NA
j_gene: TRBJ2-7
len: 14

CDR3nt: TGTGCCAGCAGCCAAGTTCTAGGACAGGCCTACGAGCAGTACTTC
CDR3aa: CASSQVLGQAYEQYF
abundance: NA
v_gene: TRBV14
d_gene: TRBD1
j_gene: TRBJ2-7
len: 15

CDR3nt: TGTGCCAGCAGTTACTCGTCTGGGGAAGTAGGAAACACCATATATTTT
CDR3aa: CASSYSSGEVGNTIYF
abundance: once
v_gene: TRBV6-5
d_gene: NA
j_gene: TRBJ1-3
len: 16

CDR3nt: TGTGCCAGCAGCGTTGCTGGTTCGAGTCCCTACGAGCAGTACTTC
CDR3aa: CASSVAGSSPYEQYF
abundance: NA
v_gene: TRBV9
d_gene: NA
j_gene: TRBJ2-7
len: 15

CDR3nt: TGCGCCAGCAGCCAAGAAAGTATCTACGGCTACACCTTC
CDR3aa: CASSQESIYGYTF
abundance: NA
v_gene: TRBV4-1
d_gene: NA
j_gene: TRBJ1-2
len: 13

CDR3nt: TGTGCCAGCAGTCCCCCCCGACAGGCTCTCTATGGCTACACCTTC
CDR3aa: CASSPPRQALYGYTF
abundance: NA
v_gene: TRBV28
d_gene: NA
j_gene: TRBJ1-2
len: 15

CDR3nt: TGTGCCAGTAGTGTCGCAAACAATGAGCAGTTCTTC
CDR3aa: CASSVANNEQFF
abundance: NA
v_gene: TRBV19
d_gene: NA
j_gene: TRBJ2-1
len: 12

CDR3nt: TGTGCCATCAGTGGCGGGGAGAATTCACCCCTCCACTTT
CDR3aa: CAISGGENSPLHF
abundance: NA
v_gene: TRBV10-3
d_gene: NA
j_gene: TRBJ1-6
len: 13

CDR3nt: TGTGCCTGGAGTCCCCTGTTGGAGTCTACCTACGAGCAGTACTTC
CDR3aa: CAWSPLLESTYEQYF
abundance: NA
v_gene: TRBV30
d_gene: NA
j_gene: TRBJ2-7
len: 15

CDR3nt: TGTGCCAGCAGTTGGGACAGGGGGATCGAGCAGTACTTC
CDR3aa: CASSWDRGIEQYF
abundance: NA
v_gene: TRBV5-6
d_gene: TRBD1
j_gene: TRBJ2-7
len: 13

CDR3nt: TGTGCCAGCAGCTTAAAGGCAGGGGGCTACACCTTC
CDR3aa: CASSLKAGGYTF
abundance: NA
v_gene: TRBV7-3
d_gene: NA
j_gene: TRBJ1-2
len: 12

CDR3nt: TGTGCCAGCAGCGTAGCAGGCCCAGGCTATGGCTACACCTTC
CDR3aa: CASSVAGPGYGYTF
abundance: once
v_gene: TRBV9
d_gene: NA
j_gene: TRBJ1-2
len: 14

CDR3nt: TGTGCCAGCAGTTACTCGATTGGGCACGCCCGCTACGAGCAGTACTTC
CDR3aa: CASSYSIGHARYEQYF
abundance: NA
v_gene: TRBV6-5
d_gene: NA
j_gene: TRBJ2-7
len: 16

CDR3nt: TGTGCCAGTAATAGACAGGGCGCCTACAATGAGCAGTTCTTC
CDR3aa: CASNRQGAYNEQFF
abundance: once
v_gene: TRBV19
d_gene: TRBD1
j_gene: TRBJ2-1
len: 14

CDR3nt: TGCGCCAGCAGCTACAGCGGGAGGGCCAGTAGGGTCGAGCAGTACTTC
CDR3aa: CASSYSGRASRVEQYF
abundance: NA
v_gene: TRBV4-1
d_gene: TRBD2
j_gene: TRBJ2-7
len: 16

CDR3nt: TGCGCCAGCACCCCGGGACTAGCGGGAGTGTCTACCGGGGAGCTGTTTTTT
CDR3aa: CASTPGLAGVSTGELFF
abundance: NA
v_gene: TRBV4-1
d_gene: TRBD2
j_gene: TRBJ2-2
len: 17

CDR3nt: TGTGCCAGCAGCGCCACCGGGACAGGGGTATATGGCTACACCTTC
CDR3aa: CASSATGTGVYGYTF
abundance: once
v_gene: TRBV9
d_gene: TRBD1
j_gene: TRBJ1-2
len: 15

CDR3nt: TGCGCCAGCAGCCAAGTGGGAACTAGCGGGAGGACCGGGGAGCTGTTTTTT
CDR3aa: CASSQVGTSGRTGELFF
abundance: NA
v_gene: TRBV4-1
d_gene: TRBD2
j_gene: TRBJ2-2
len: 17

CDR3nt: TGCGCCAGCAGCTTCGACGGGGCTGGGACTGAAGCTTTCTTT
CDR3aa: CASSFDGAGTEAFF
abundance: NA
v_gene: TRBV5-1
d_gene: NA
j_gene: TRBJ1-1
len: 14

CDR3nt: TGTGCCAGCAGGGGCAAAGCGAGCACCACCGGCTCGCAGTACTTC
CDR3aa: CASRGKASTTGSQYF
abundance: few
v_gene: TRBV27
d_gene: NA
j_gene: TRBJ2-7
len: 15

CDR3nt: TGTGCCATCAGTGGAGGGGGGGTAGGAGAGACCCAGTACTTC
CDR3aa: CAISGGGVGETQYF
abundance: few
v_gene: TRBV10-3
d_gene: NA
j_gene: TRBJ2-5
len: 14

CDR3nt: TGCGCCAGCAGCCCCATAGTGGCGGGACTAGCGCCCAGCTACGAGCAGTACTTC
CDR3aa: CASSPIVAGLAPSYEQYF
abundance: few
v_gene: TRBV4-1
d_gene: TRBD2
j_gene: TRBJ2-7
len: 18

CDR3nt: TGTGCCAGCTCACTACAGGGTTCCCCGGACATGGAGACCCAGTACTTC
CDR3aa: CASSLQGSPDMETQYF
abundance: NA
v_gene: TRBV18
d_gene: NA
j_gene: TRBJ2-5
len: 16

CDR3nt: TGTGCCACCAGCAGAGATTTATCGGGACCCGGCAATCAGCCCCAGCATTTT
CDR3aa: CATSRDLSGPGNQPQHF
abundance: NA
v_gene: TRBV15
d_gene: NA
j_gene: TRBJ1-5
len: 17

CDR3nt: TGCAGCGTTGAAAGTGACAGGGGGTACGGGCAGTACTTC
CDR3aa: CSVESDRGYGQYF
abundance: NA
v_gene: TRBV29-1
d_gene: TRBD1
j_gene: TRBJ2-7
len: 13

CDR3nt: TGTGCCAGCAGTTTAAACGGGAGGCCCTACGAGCAGTACTTC
CDR3aa: CASSLNGRPYEQYF
abundance: once
v_gene: TRBV28
d_gene: TRBD2
j_gene: TRBJ2-7
len: 14

CDR3nt: TGTGCCACCAGCAGATACCCCGGGGAGCTGTTTTTT
CDR3aa: CATSRYPGELFF
abundance: NA
v_gene: TRBV15
d_gene: NA
j_gene: TRBJ2-2
len: 12

CDR3nt: TGTGCCAGCAGCTTAGGTTACGGAACCTACGAGCAGTACTTC
CDR3aa: CASSLGYGTYEQYF
abundance: NA
v_gene: TRBV7-8
d_gene: NA
j_gene: TRBJ2-7
len: 14

CDR3nt: TGCACCAGCAGCCAAGATACAAAGCGGATACCCTCTGGGGCCAACGTCCTGACTTTC
CDR3aa: CTSSQDTKRIPSGANVLTF
abundance: NA
v_gene: TRBV1
d_gene: NA
j_gene: TRBJ2-6
len: 19

CDR3nt: TGCGCCAGCAGCAGGGGTCTTTGGAATGACTACGAGCAGTACTTC
CDR3aa: CASSRGLWNDYEQYF
abundance: NA
v_gene: TRBV5-1
d_gene: NA
j_gene: TRBJ2-7
len: 15

CDR3nt: TGTGCCATCAGTGAGTCGGAGGGACAGGGACTCTACGAGCAGTACTTC
CDR3aa: CAISESEGQGLYEQYF
abundance: NA
v_gene: TRBV10-3
d_gene: TRBD1
j_gene: TRBJ2-7
len: 16